Below, one TCR beta chain is given with its context. Primed by a sample-barcoded 5' primer and a J-beta primer mix, a second PCR proceeded for about 6 to 11 cycles. TCRdb analysed the 5' RACE reads with MiXCR anew, one entry per CDR3 protein. The profile shows more than 800,000 distinct CDR3 sequences, around 30% of them singletons. This CDR3 has 16 amino acids. Germline lookup yields CDR1 MGHRA and CDR2 YSYEKL. V was cut by 4 bases and J by 7 bases, with 19 bases left in between. The sample belongs to a study of blood T cells in healthy people across ages. The receptor comes from a woman at least 80 years old in good health. The genes are TRBV4-1 and TRBJ1-4, with a weak D call TRBD1 (5 bases). Sequenced sample: blood. The CDR3 sequence: CASSREGLIKIEKLFF. CDR3 DNA: TGCGCCAGCAGCCGTGAGGGGCTGATAAAGATTGAAAAACTGTTTTTT.